This T cell receptor beta chain was identified during a study of blood T cell repertoires in COVID-19. V dropped 0 bases and J dropped 1; count of bases not matched to a gene: 2. CDR3 size: 15 residues. Germline-derived CDR1 and CDR2 are LGHNA and YSLEER. Sequencing used immunoSEQ multiplex PCR; TCRdb keeps in-frame clones, though not all of them. The sample consists of approximately 350,000 clones, 80% to 90% of them appearing once. The receptor comes from a man aged 18 to 29 who had recovered from COVID-19. Material for sequencing was PBMCs or T cells enriched from blood (not recorded which). V is TRBV4-3 and J is TRBJ2-7; 8 bases line up with TRBD2. CDR3 sequence: CASSQEREESYEQYF. As DNA, the CDR3 is TGCGCCAGCAGCCAAGAGCGGGAGGAATCCTACGAGCAGTACTTC.